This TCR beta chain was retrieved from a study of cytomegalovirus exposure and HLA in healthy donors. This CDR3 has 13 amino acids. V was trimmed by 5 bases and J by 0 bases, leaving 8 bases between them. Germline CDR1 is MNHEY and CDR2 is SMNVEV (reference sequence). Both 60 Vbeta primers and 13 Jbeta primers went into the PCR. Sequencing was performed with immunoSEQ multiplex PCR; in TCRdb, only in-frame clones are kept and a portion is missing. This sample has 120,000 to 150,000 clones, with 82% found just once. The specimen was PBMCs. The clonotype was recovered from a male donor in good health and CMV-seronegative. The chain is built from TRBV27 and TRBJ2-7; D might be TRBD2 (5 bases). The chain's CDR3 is CASSTRDSYEQYF. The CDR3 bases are TGTGCCAGCAGTACGAGGGACTCCTACGAGCAGTACTTC.